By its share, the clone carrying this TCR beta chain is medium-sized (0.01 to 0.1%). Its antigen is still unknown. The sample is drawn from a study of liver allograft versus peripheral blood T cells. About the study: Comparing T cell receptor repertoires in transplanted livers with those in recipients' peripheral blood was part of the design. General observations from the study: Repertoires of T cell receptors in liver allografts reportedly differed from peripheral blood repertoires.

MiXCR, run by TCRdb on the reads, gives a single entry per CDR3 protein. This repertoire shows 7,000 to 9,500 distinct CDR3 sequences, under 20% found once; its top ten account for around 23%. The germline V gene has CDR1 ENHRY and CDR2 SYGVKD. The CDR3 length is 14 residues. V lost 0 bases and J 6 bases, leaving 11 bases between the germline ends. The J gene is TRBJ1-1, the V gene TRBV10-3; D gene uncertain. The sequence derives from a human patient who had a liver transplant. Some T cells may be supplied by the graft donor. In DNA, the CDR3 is TGTGCCATCAGTGAGTCGGAAGGAGATCCTGAAGCTTTCTTT. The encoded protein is CAISESEGDPEAFF.